A selection of T cell receptor beta chains follows, all from one sample in a study of T cells in Graves' hyperthyroidism and ophthalmopathy. TCRdb used MiXCR to reprocess the multiplex PCR reads, holding one entry per CDR3 protein. Altogether more than 550,000 distinct CDR3 sequences are present, 40% to 55% being singletons, with the ten largest covering 6.5% to 9%. What was sequenced was peripheral blood or thyroid tissue (not recorded which). The receptors shown here come from an adult man with Graves' disease, either hyperthyroidism or ophthalmopathy (not recorded which). Each CDR3 is given with its conserved first and last residue. A D gene is named only where the DNA matches it firmly. Only some rows state a clone size, as once, few, many or a class for expanded clones.

V gene	clone size	D gene	J gene	CDR3 protein	CDR3 DNA
TRBV9	many	TRBD1	TRBJ1-2	CASSGQGSYGYTF	TGTGCCAGCAGCGGACAGGGTAGCTATGGCTACACCTTC
TRBV25-1	once	-	TRBJ1-1	CASSFTRIMNTEAFF	TGTGCCAGCAGTTTTACCCGAATCATGAACACTGAAGCTTTCTTT
TRBV7-3	-	TRBD1	TRBJ2-5	CASSLAGGGEETQYF	TGTGCCAGCAGCTTGGCAGGGGGCGGGGAAGAGACCCAGTACTTC
TRBV2	many	-	TRBJ1-5	CASRLQGMGNQPQHF	TGTGCCAGCAGGCTCCAGGGTATGGGAAATCAGCCCCAGCATTTT
TRBV10-2	-	TRBD1	TRBJ2-7	CASPTGFGYEQYF	TGTGCCAGCCCGACAGGGTTTGGGTACGAGCAGTACTTC
TRBV29-1	-	TRBD1	TRBJ1-1	CSVDRAGGNTEAFF	TGCAGCGTTGATAGGGCAGGGGGGAACACTGAAGCTTTCTTT
TRBV2	-	TRBD1	TRBJ2-7	CASRRDRARATYEQYF	TGTGCCAGCAGGCGGGACAGGGCACGAGCCACCTACGAGCAGTACTTC
TRBV29-1	once	-	TRBJ1-2	CSVLAAADANYGYTF	TGCAGCGTTCTTGCCGCGGCAGACGCTAACTATGGCTACACCTTC
TRBV10-3	-	-	TRBJ1-5	CAVRESGLMINQPQHF	TGTGCCGTCCGGGAGTCAGGGCTCATGATCAATCAGCCCCAGCATTTT
TRBV29-1	many	-	TRBJ1-1	CSVEYRGTEAFF	TGCAGCGTTGAATATAGGGGCACTGAAGCTTTCTTT
TRBV20-1	many	TRBD1	TRBJ1-6	CSAPDRANSPLHF	TGCAGTGCCCCGGACAGGGCCAATTCACCCCTCCACTTT
TRBV6-1	-	-	TRBJ1-2	CASSTEGGGGYTF	TGTGCCAGCAGCACAGAGGGGGGCGGCGGCTACACCTTC
TRBV10-3	-	-	TRBJ2-7	CAWSVTPYEQYF	TGTGCCTGGAGTGTAACGCCCTACGAGCAGTACTTC
TRBV6-1	-	TRBD2	TRBJ2-2	CASQRELAGTGELFF	TGTGCCAGTCAAAGAGAACTAGCGGGGACCGGGGAGCTGTTTTTT
TRBV10-3	-	TRBD1	TRBJ1-2	CASSESDRACYTF	TGTGCCAGCAGTGAATCTGACAGGGCGTGCTACACCTTC
TRBV2	-	-	TRBJ1-1	CASLPASGNTEAFF	TGTGCCAGCTTACCCGCGTCGGGGAACACTGAAGCTTTCTTT
TRBV5-8	-	TRBD1	TRBJ1-4	CASSQEEGGEREKLFF	TGTGCCAGCAGCCAGGAGGAAGGGGGCGAACGGGAAAAACTGTTTTTT
TRBV12-3/TRBV12-4	few	-	TRBJ1-5	CASSFLGANQPQHF	TGTGCCAGCAGTTTTCTGGGGGCAAACCAGCCCCAGCATTTT
TRBV20-1	few	-	TRBJ1-1	CSATEGQRTMNTEAFF	TGCAGTGCTACTGAAGGGCAGCGGACTATGAACACTGAAGCTTTCTTT
TRBV7-9	once	TRBD1	TRBJ1-1	CASSQSQGEAEAFF	TGTGCCAGCAGTCAGTCTCAGGGGGAGGCTGAAGCTTTCTTT
TRBV15	many	-	TRBJ2-5	CATSRDGSYQETQYF	TGTGCCACCAGCAGAGATGGGAGTTACCAAGAGACCCAGTACTTC
TRBV2	-	TRBD2	TRBJ2-7	CASSPGLAPYEQYF	TGTGCCAGCTCGCCGGGACTAGCGCCCTACGAGCAGTACTTC
TRBV7-6	many	-	TRBJ1-1	CASSGFRGHTEAFF	TGTGCCAGCAGCGGCTTCCGGGGTCACACTGAAGCTTTCTTT
TRBV5-6	-	-	TRBJ2-7	CASSWYGPYEQYF	TGTGCCAGCAGCTGGTATGGGCCTTACGAGCAGTACTTC
TRBV7-8	-	TRBD2	TRBJ2-5	CASRLTSGGAGETQYF	TGTGCCAGCAGGTTGACTAGCGGGGGGGCCGGTGAGACCCAGTACTTC
TRBV7-9	-	-	TRBJ1-4	CASSFRDHNEKLFF	TGCGCCAGCAGCTTCCGGGACCATAATGAAAAACTGTTTTTT
TRBV5-6	few	-	TRBJ2-2	CATRTSGPAGELFF	TGTGCCACCCGGACGTCCGGCCCGGCCGGGGAGCTGTTTTTT
TRBV6-4	-	-	TRBJ2-7	CASSDPNVGTYEQYF	TGTGCCAGCAGTGACCCTAACGTGGGCACCTACGAGCAGTACTTC
TRBV2	many	TRBD1	TRBJ2-7	CASRSGGPYEQYF	TGTGCCAGCAGGTCAGGGGGCCCCTACGAGCAGTACTTC
TRBV15	many	-	TRBJ1-2	CATSRSRDTFYGYTF	TGTGCCACCAGCAGGAGCCGGGACACCTTCTATGGCTACACCTTC
TRBV7-9	-	TRBD1	TRBJ2-5	CASTPRGTDQETQYF	TGTGCCAGCACCCCAAGGGGGACAGACCAAGAGACCCAGTACTTC
TRBV29-1	few	-	TRBJ1-4	CSVEGTRGEKLFF	TGCAGCGTTGAAGGAACCCGCGGTGAAAAACTGTTTTTT
TRBV12-3/TRBV12-4	many	-	TRBJ1-2	CASSLGGIGYTF	TGTGCCAGCAGTTTAGGAGGCATTGGCTACACCTTC
TRBV20-1	few	TRBD2	TRBJ2-7	CSARNVAGIVDEQYF	TGCAGTGCTAGGAACGTAGCGGGAATCGTAGACGAGCAGTACTTC
TRBV20-1	once	TRBD2	TRBJ2-5	CSARAGREETQYF	TGCAGTGCTAGAGCAGGGAGGGAAGAGACCCAGTACTTC
TRBV11-2	many	TRBD1	TRBJ1-1	CAGTKGTGGLDTEAFF	TGTGCCGGAACCAAAGGGACAGGGGGCTTGGACACTGAAGCTTTCTTT
TRBV7-9	many	-	TRBJ1-4	CASSPGHTNEKLFF	TGTGCCAGCAGCCCGGGACACACTAATGAAAAACTGTTTTTT
TRBV4-1	-	TRBD1	TRBJ1-2	CASSQTGGSYGYTF	TGCGCCAGCAGCCAAACAGGGGGCTCGTATGGCTACACCTTC
TRBV19	few	-	TRBJ1-4	CASSIWGSTNEKLFF	TGTGCCAGTAGTATATGGGGATCAACTAATGAAAAACTGTTTTTT
TRBV4-1	-	-	TRBJ1-5	CASSLSRANQPQHF	TGCGCCAGCAGCCTCAGTCGGGCCAATCAGCCCCAGCATTTT
TRBV15	few	TRBD1	TRBJ1-1	CATSIGTGRNTEAFF	TGTGCCACCAGCATTGGGACAGGGAGGAACACTGAAGCTTTCTTT
TRBV5-1	few	TRBD1	TRBJ2-7	CASSFVYRGLKEQYF	TGCGCCAGCAGCTTTGTTTACAGGGGGCTCAAAGAGCAGTACTTC
TRBV6-5	few	-	TRBJ1-1	CASSLTRDLGTEAFF	TGTGCCAGCAGTTTAACCCGGGACCTCGGCACTGAAGCTTTCTTT
TRBV6-5	many	-	TRBJ1-1	CASSYSLGELSEAFF	TGTGCCAGCAGTTACTCTTTGGGGGAGTTGAGTGAAGCTTTCTTT
TRBV6-5	-	-	TRBJ1-2	CASRDPGYNYGYTF	TGTGCCAGCAGGGACCCGGGGTATAACTATGGCTACACCTTC
TRBV20-1	-	TRBD1	TRBJ1-3	CSAASTRDSGNTIYF	TGCAGTGCCGCTAGCACCCGGGACAGCGGAAACACCATATATTTT
TRBV6-6	-	-	TRBJ1-4	CASSEDRLFF	TGTGCCAGCAGTGAGGACAGACTGTTTTTT